The clone carrying this TCR beta chain came up many times. Its antigen is as yet unknown. Unique molecular identifiers were attached to individual cDNA molecules. TCRdb used MiXCR to reprocess the 5' RACE reads, holding one entry per CDR3 protein. The repertoire has fewer than 110,000 distinct CDR3 sequences, 11% of them found once; the top ten carry approximately 6.9%. The data are from a study of early T cells in non-severe SARS-CoV-2 infection. Whole-study context: Sequenced bulk RNA came from whole blood that was unsorted, and chains were unpaired. Broader study findings: CD4 and private specificities were missed by VDJdb matching, which favored anti-spike CD8 responses.

The CDR3 spans 19 residues. Specimen: whole blood. V usage is TRBV3-2 and J usage is TRBJ2-1; TRBD2 is the table's D call and was not checked against the DNA. TRBV3-2 is flagged as a pseudogene. The clonotype originates from an adult who was a healthcare worker with PCR-confirmed SARS-CoV-2 infection or an uninfected control (not recorded which). CDR3 in DNA: TGTGCCAGCAGCCGGCGGGGCCTAGCGGGAGGAAGGTCCTACAATGAGCAGTTCTTC. Residues: CASSRRGLAGGRSYNEQFF.